Below, 25 T cell receptor beta chains from the same sample are listed, as sequenced in a study of blood T cell repertoires in COVID-19. Some clones are missing from TCRdb's copy, which holds only in-frame ones; the method was immunoSEQ multiplex PCR. The data contain about 69,000 clones, 90% of them singletons. Sequencing was performed on peripheral blood. These receptor sequences come from a man over 45 with acute or convalescent COVID-19.

Only one count was recorded for this clone. The V gene is TRBV4-1, the J gene TRBJ2-4, with a possible D match to TRBD1 (6 bases). CDR1 is MGHRA and CDR2 is YSYEKL in the germline V gene. The CDR3 has 16 residues. Trimming took off 1 base at V and 2 bases at J, with 12 bases between the two ends. CDR3 residues: CASSQVQGLTKNIQYF. CDR3 nucleotides: TGCGCCAGCAGCCAAGTACAGGGTTTAACCAAAAACATTCAGTACTTC.

The rearrangement uses TRBV18 and TRBJ2-1, with D maybe TRBD2 (6 bases). The ends were cut back, 5 bases at V and 0 bases at J, with 17 bases in the middle. Germline V CDR1 and CDR2: KGHSH, LQKENI. CDR3 length: 17 amino acids. CDR3 coding DNA: TGTGCCAGCTCATCGGGGCTTAGCGGCACCTCCTACAATGAGCAGTTCTTC. It codes for CASSSGLSGTSYNEQFF.

J is TRBJ2-5 and V is TRBV7-2, with 11 bases that match TRBD1. CDR1 and CDR2 (germline): SGHTA, FQGNSA. The CDR3 has 16 residues. The ends lost 3 bases at V and 1 base at J; junction bases unmatched: 4. This CDR3 is CASSLSGTGGQETQYF. The CDR3 nucleotides are TGTGCCAGCAGCTTGAGCGGGACAGGGGGCCAAGAGACCCAGTACTTC. The full variable domain, with the rest looked up from reference TRBV7-2 and TRBJ2-5, is GAGVSQSPSNKVTEKGKDVELRCDPISGHTALYWYRQSLGQGLEFLIYFQGNSAPDKSGLPSDRFSAERTGGSVSTLTIQRTQQEDSAVYLCASSLSGTGGQETQYFGPGTRLLVL.

This chain connects TRBV7-2 to TRBJ1-2; TRBD1 matches at 9 bases. Germline lookup yields CDR1 SGHTA and CDR2 FQGNSA. Unmatched junction bases numbered 10, after V lost 3 bases and J lost 8 bases. This CDR3 spans 15 amino acids. In DNA form, the CDR3 reads TGTGCCAGCAGCTTCGGGGGGGACAGGGCGGTGGGCTACACCTTC. Its translation is CASSFGGDRAVGYTF.

The chain recombines TRBV5-1 with TRBJ2-6; TRBD1 is a possible D gene (6 bases). This CDR3 is built from 16 residues. Germline CDR1 and CDR2: SGHRS and YFSETQ. V was trimmed by 1 base and J by 2 bases, leaving 10 bases between them. DNA of the CDR3: TGCGCCAGCAGCTTGACCACAGGGACTGGGGCCAACGTCCTGACTTTC. Translation: CASSLTTGTGANVLTF.

The CDR3 here is CASSLGDSFSYEQYF. For the CDR3, the DNA is TGTGCCAGCAGCTTGGGGGACAGCTTCTCCTACGAGCAGTACTTC. The chain links TRBV5-5 to TRBJ2-7; 7 nucleotides agree with TRBD1. The V and J ends lost 0 bases and 0 bases, in that order; junction bases with no gene match: 3. Germline V gives CDR1 SGHKS, CDR2 YYEKEE (reference sequence). The CDR3 is 15 amino acids.

The sample holds a few counts of this clone. The V call is TRBV7-6, the J call TRBJ2-1, with TRBD2 matching over 10 bases. The CDR3 is made up of 15 amino acids. Germline V CDR1 and CDR2: SGHVS, FNYEAQ. V lost 6 bases to trimming and J lost 5 bases; unmatched junction nucleotides: 7. The chain's CDR3 is CASSYLAGDNNEQFF. CDR3 in DNA: TGTGCCAGCAGTTATCTAGCGGGGGATAACAATGAGCAGTTCTTC.

The rearrangement links TRBV6-5 to TRBJ1-3, with 8 bases identical to TRBD1. V dropped 8 bases and J dropped 4; count of bases not matched to a gene: 7. This CDR3 has 14 residues. Germline V CDR1 and CDR2: MNHEY, SVGAGI. The CDR3 sequence is CASWGQVGGNTIYF. For the CDR3, the DNA is TGTGCCAGCTGGGGACAGGTTGGAGGAAACACCATATATTTT.

The V call is TRBV28, the J call TRBJ1-2; 9 bases map to TRBD1. V shed 3 bases and J 6 bases; nucleotides not matched to a gene: 8. The CDR3 is made up of 15 amino acids. The germline V gene has CDR1 MDHEN and CDR2 SYDVKM. CDR3 sequence (DNA): TGTGCCAGCAGTTTCCCTGCGGGACAGGGAAATGGCTACACCTTC. Protein product: CASSFPAGQGNGYTF.

The chain couples TRBV7-2 to TRBJ2-3; no reliable D call. Per the germline V gene, CDR1 is SGHTA and CDR2 is FQGNSA. The CDR3 has 16 residues. Trimming removed 1 base at V and 2 bases at J, with 13 bases between. The CDR3 is CASSLGLQTITDTQYF. The CDR3 DNA reads as TGTGCCAGCAGCTTAGGATTGCAGACAATCACAGATACGCAGTATTTT.

There are a few counts of this clone. The chain links TRBV7-9 to TRBJ1-4; no reliable D call. Germline V lookup: CDR1 SEHNR, CDR2 FQNEAQ (reference sequence). The V gene lost 2 bases and the J gene lost 4 bases, with 8 bases spanning the gap. This CDR3 has 14 residues. This CDR3 reads CASSLLAFNEKLFF. The CDR3 DNA sequence: TGTGCCAGCAGCTTACTAGCCTTTAATGAAAAACTGTTTTTT.

The V call is TRBV7-9, the J call TRBJ2-1, with 9 bases lining up with TRBD2. V shed 0 bases, J shed 8 bases, and the junction held 8 bases outside the gene matches. This CDR3 is built from 16 residues. Per germline, CDR1 SEHNR and CDR2 FQNEAQ (reference sequence). In DNA form, the CDR3 reads TGTGCCAGCAGCTTAGCTAGCGGGAGAGGTATAGATGAGCAGTTCTTC. It specifies CASSLASGRGIDEQFF. Filled out from reference TRBV7-9 and TRBJ2-1, the complete variable domain reads DTGVSQNPRHKITKRGQNVTFRCDPISEHNRLYWYRQTLGQGPEFLTYFQNEAQLEKSRLLSDRFSAERPKGSFSTLEIQRTEQGDSAMYLCASSLASGRGIDEQFFGPGTRLTVL.

The CDR3 here is CASSQDPGGTDYGYTF. The CDR3 DNA is TGTGCCAGCAGCCAAGACCCGGGGGGCACGGACTATGGCTACACCTTC. The chain couples TRBV4-2 to TRBJ1-2; D perhaps matches TRBD1 (6 bases). The CDR3 covers 16 residues. Trimming stripped 0 bases from V and 3 bases from J, with 14 bases between. CDR1 is LGHNA and CDR2 is YNFKEQ in the germline V gene.

This chain uses TRBV29-1 with TRBJ2-7; 9 bases map to TRBD2. J gave up 3 bases and V 3 bases, and 9 bases lay outside the gene matches. CDR3 length equals 15 residues. Germline CDR1 SQVTM, CDR2 ANQGSEA. The CDR3 loop reads CSVDTGLAGLYEQYF. The CDR3 coding sequence is TGCAGCGTTGATACTGGGCTAGCGGGACTCTACGAGCAGTACTTC.

This chain uses TRBV19 with TRBJ2-3; maybe TRBD2 (6 bases). Germline assignment: CDR1 LNHDA and CDR2 SQIVND (reference sequence). The CDR3 runs to 14 residues. V was shortened by 5 bases and J by 3 bases, with 12 bases between the two germline ends. The CDR3 region is CASSATGLTDTQYF. The DNA of the CDR3 is TGTGCCAGTAGTGCGACTGGACTAACAGATACGCAGTATTTT.

The rearrangement uses TRBV23-1 and TRBJ2-1; a possible D gene is TRBD2 (5 bases). TRBV23-1 belongs to the ORF category, with a function that is uncertain. Trimming removed 4 bases from V and 0 bases from J, with 7 bases in between. The length of the CDR3 is 14 residues. The DNA of the CDR3 is TGCGCCAGCAGTCGTGGGAGCTCCTACAATGAGCAGTTCTTC. Translated: CASSRGSSYNEQFF.

This sequence joins TRBV6-4 and TRBJ1-6, with D perhaps matching TRBD1 (5 bases). Germline V gene lookup returns CDR1 MRHNA and CDR2 SNTAGT. This CDR3 is built from 14 residues. With 4 bases removed from V and 6 bases from J, the gap between germline ends came to 10 bases. The CDR3 sequence is CASSVGGGNSPLHF. In DNA form, the CDR3 reads TGTGCCAGCAGTGTCGGGGGAGGTAATTCACCCCTCCACTTT.

The chain couples TRBV27 to TRBJ1-3, with D hard to call. V lost 5 bases and J lost 1, with 12 bases in between. Germline V gene sequence: CDR1 MNHEY, CDR2 SMNVEV (reference sequence). The CDR3 loop spans 15 amino acids. The CDR3: CASSPTRPSGNTIYF. As DNA, the CDR3 is TGTGCCAGCAGTCCAACTAGACCTTCTGGAAACACCATATATTTT.

The CDR3 coding sequence is TGTGCCAGCAGTCCCGGGGACAGGGGCCATCAGCCCCAGCATTTT. It codes for CASSPGDRGHQPQHF. V and J are TRBV27 and TRBJ1-5; 10 bases align to TRBD1. Germline CDR1 is MNHEY and CDR2 is SMNVEV (reference sequence). The CDR3 length is 15 residues. V lost 5 bases and J lost 5; bases outside the gene matches: 6.

The chain joins TRBV10-3 to TRBJ1-2; 8 bases are shared with TRBD1. Germline CDR1 ENHRY, CDR2 SYGVKD. With 6 bases clipped from V and 4 bases from J, the junction kept 1 base outside the gene matches. This CDR3 spans 12 amino acids. CDR3 sequence (DNA): TGTGCCATCAGAGACAGGGGCTATGGCTACACCTTC. Translated: CAIRDRGYGYTF.

The chain links TRBV14 to TRBJ2-1, with 10 bases matching TRBD2. V lost 4 bases and J lost 4; bases outside the gene matches: 4. The CDR3 covers 15 residues. CDR1 SGHDN and CDR2 FVKESK come from the germline V gene. The CDR3, as DNA: TGTGCCAGCAGCCCTACTAGCGGGGTTTACAATGAGCAGTTCTTC. Its translation: CASSPTSGVYNEQFF.

This chain connects TRBV7-2 to TRBJ1-1, with D possibly matching TRBD1 (6 bases). Germline CDR1 is SGHTA and CDR2 is FQGNSA. The CDR3 covers 14 residues. V lost 5 bases to trimming and J lost 8 bases, with 18 bases between them. The CDR3 nucleotides read TGTGCCAGCAGCGTACAGGGTGTCCCAGGGGAAGCTTTCTTT. Translated: CASSVQGVPGEAFF.

The J gene is TRBJ1-1, the V gene TRBV27, with 7 bases identical to TRBD1. CDR1 is MNHEY, CDR2 SMNVEV, per germline (reference sequence). The junction had 6 bases not matched to a gene; V was cut back by 2 bases and J by 0 bases. The CDR3 contains 16 residues. CDR3 region: CASSLLAGGMNTEAFF. Written as DNA, the CDR3 is TGTGCCAGCAGTTTACTGGCAGGGGGTATGAACACTGAAGCTTTCTTT.

J is TRBJ2-2 and V is TRBV30; the D gene is possibly TRBD1 (5 bases). With 0 bases removed from V and 7 bases from J, the gap between germline ends came to 9 bases. The CDR3 totals 13 residues. Germline V lookup: CDR1 GTSNPN, CDR2 SVGIG (reference sequence). The CDR3 here is CAWSVLRDGELFF. CDR3 DNA sequence: TGTGCCTGGAGTGTACTCAGGGACGGGGAGCTGTTTTTT.

J is TRBJ1-1 and V is TRBV10-3; D is undetermined. Germline loops: CDR1 ENHRY, CDR2 SYGVKD. CDR3 length: 12 amino acids. V lost 9 bases to trimming and J lost 4 bases, with 12 bases between them. CDR3 coding DNA: TGTGCCATTAAGGCGGGGAGCACTGAAGCTTTCTTT. Encoded protein: CAIKAGSTEAFF.